This T cell receptor beta chain was captured in a study of shared clonotypes between healthy human individuals. Study overall: Each donor contributed plates that comprised three CD4 naive, three CD4 memory, two CD8 naive and one CD8 memory. Study findings and constraints: The authors sampled blood alone, and tissue repertoires likely differ.

Trimming cost V 4 bases and J 8 bases; bases outside gene matches: 10. Germline V gene sequence: CDR1 SGHRS, CDR2 YFSETQ. The CDR3 runs to 15 residues. Notes on this clone: The antigen remains unidentified.

TCRdb keeps only in-frame clones here, not all; method: immunoSEQ multiplex PCR. The sample has about 1.4 million clones; approximately 97% are singletons. V gene TRBV5-1 combines with J gene TRBJ2-4; 9 positions agree with TRBD1. The sequencing input was naive CD4+ T cells sorted from blood. Specified subset: CD45RA+ positively selected. The source is a man aged 25-45 years in good health. CDR3 bases: TGCGCCAGCAGCCAGGGACAGGGTCTTATGGACATTCAGTACTTC. It specifies CASSQGQGLMDIQYF.